The present T cell receptor beta chain was sequenced within a study of cytomegalovirus exposure and HLA in healthy donors. Primers included in the PCR were 60 Vbeta and 13 Jbeta primers. Produced via immunoSEQ multiplex PCR; TCRdb's table is partial and in-frame only. The data hold about 110,000 clones, with about 76% observed a single time. This TCR was sampled from a woman between 50 and 59 years old in good health and CMV-seropositive. The specimen sequenced was PBMCs.

The CDR3 bases are TGTGCCAGCTTCCTTGGGGGGGTAACGGCAGAGACCCAGTACTTC. Its translation: CASFLGGVTAETQYF. This chain uses TRBV6-1 with TRBJ2-5; 7 bases fit TRBD2. CDR3 length: 15 amino acids. V lost 8 bases, J lost 4 bases, and 13 bases stayed unmatched. Germline loops: CDR1 MNHNS, CDR2 SASEGT.